This TCR beta chain was identified in a study of CD8 T cell repertoires and HIV-1 epitope variants. For the study at large: Separate wells received one of Twenty-five Gag or Nef variant peptides. Points from the study as a whole: Some 10 antigen-specific TCR beta clonotypes were found; roughly six seemed cross-reactive to variants.

Method: immunoSEQ multiplex PCR; TCRdb's copy keeps in-frame clones and lacks some. The table lists more than 85,000 clones, around 75% of them singletons. This clone was picked up a small number of times. Its antigen is unknown. The junction departs from germline at one end; a sequencing error may be responsible. From germline, CDR1 is MNHNS and CDR2 SASEGT. CDR3 length: 11 residues. The chain recombines TRBV6-1 with TRBJ1-2, with D possibly matching TRBD1 (6 bases). This TCR came from a male donor with HIV. What was sequenced was uncultured baseline CD8+ T cells from peripheral blood mononuclear cells (PBMCs). CDR3 bases: TGTGCCAGCAGCGAAGGGGGGGGCTACACCTTC. It codes for CASSEGGGYTF.